The source of this T cell receptor beta chain is a study of vaccination and CD4 T cells after COVID-19. Whole-study findings and limits: Convalescent patients saw a median roughly 90% of their reactive clones show up only after vaccination.

This CDR3 region has 13 residues. Trimming cost V 6 bases and J 4 bases, with 16 bases left between them. Germline V gene data show CDR1 as DFQATT and CDR2 as SNEGSKA (reference sequence). A few counts support this clonotype. No antigen is known for it. Time point noted: late sampling 161 to 241 days after vaccination in three convalescent patients. Sample treatment: roughly 11-day PBMC culture with coronavirus spike peptide pools or control peptides (ViraFEST assay). TCRs were sequenced by ViraFEST after antigen-specific T cells had been expanded with peptide pools. Sequence data for DNA of cultured CD4+ T cells were generated by the Oncomine TCR Beta short-read assay. Investigators isolated genomic DNA from cultured CD4+ T cells. In TCRdb, the PCR reads were re-called with MiXCR into one record per CDR3 protein. The table lists about 21,000 distinct CDR3 sequences, about a third of them singletons.

Sequences were derived from CD4+ T cells from blood, cultured in vitro, sampled about 7 months after SARS-CoV-2 vaccination. The genes are TRBV20-1 and TRBJ2-7, with D possibly TRBD1 on 6 matching bases. The sequence came from a human donor who had recovered from COVID-19. The CDR3 spells CSAHDRTRYEQYF. The CDR3 DNA is TGCAGTGCCCACGACAGGACTCGGTACGAGCAGTACTTC.